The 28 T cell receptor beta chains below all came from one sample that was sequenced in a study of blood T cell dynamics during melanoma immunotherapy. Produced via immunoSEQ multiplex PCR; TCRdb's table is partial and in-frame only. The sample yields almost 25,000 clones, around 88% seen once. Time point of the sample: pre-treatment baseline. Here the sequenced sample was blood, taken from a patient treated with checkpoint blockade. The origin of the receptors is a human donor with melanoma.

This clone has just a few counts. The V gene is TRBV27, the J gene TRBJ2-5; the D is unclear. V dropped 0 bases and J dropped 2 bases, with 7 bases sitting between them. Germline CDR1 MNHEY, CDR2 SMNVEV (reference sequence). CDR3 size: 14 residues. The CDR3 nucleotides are TGTGCCAGCAGTTTATCCGCCAGACAAGAGACCCAGTACTTC. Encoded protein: CASSLSARQETQYF.

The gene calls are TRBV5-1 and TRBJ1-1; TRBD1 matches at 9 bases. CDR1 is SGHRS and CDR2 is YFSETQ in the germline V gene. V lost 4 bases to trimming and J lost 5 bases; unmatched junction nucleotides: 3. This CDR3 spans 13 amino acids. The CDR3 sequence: CASSGGQGTEAFF. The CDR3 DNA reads TGCGCCAGCAGCGGGGGACAGGGAACTGAAGCTTTCTTT.

The CDR3 sequence is CASSSQGAGDYEQYF. In nucleotides, the CDR3 is TGCGCCAGCAGCTCACAGGGGGCCGGAGACTACGAGCAGTACTTC. This chain joins TRBV5-1 and TRBJ2-7, with 9 bases fitting TRBD1. V shed 3 bases and J 3 bases; nucleotides not matched to a gene: 7. The germline V gene has CDR1 SGHRS and CDR2 YFSETQ. The CDR3 sequence is 15 residues long.

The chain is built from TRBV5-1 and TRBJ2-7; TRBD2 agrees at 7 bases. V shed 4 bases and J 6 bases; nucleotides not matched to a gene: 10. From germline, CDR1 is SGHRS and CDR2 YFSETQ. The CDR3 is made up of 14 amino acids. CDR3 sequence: CASSDTSVAGEQYF. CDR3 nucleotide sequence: TGCGCCAGCAGCGATACTAGCGTGGCTGGCGAGCAGTACTTC.

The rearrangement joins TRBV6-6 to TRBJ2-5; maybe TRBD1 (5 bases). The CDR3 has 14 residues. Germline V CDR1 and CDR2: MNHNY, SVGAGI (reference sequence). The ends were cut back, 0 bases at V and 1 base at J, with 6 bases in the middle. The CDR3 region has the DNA TGTGCCAGCAGTTACTCCCAGGGCCAAGAGACCCAGTACTTC. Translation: CASSYSQGQETQYF.

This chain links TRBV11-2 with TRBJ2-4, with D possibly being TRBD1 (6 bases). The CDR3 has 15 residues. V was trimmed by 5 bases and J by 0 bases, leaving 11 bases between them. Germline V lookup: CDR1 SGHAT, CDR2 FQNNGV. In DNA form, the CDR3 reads TGTGCCAGCAGCCCAGGGGCGCTAGCCAAAAACATTCAGTACTTC. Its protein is CASSPGALAKNIQYF.

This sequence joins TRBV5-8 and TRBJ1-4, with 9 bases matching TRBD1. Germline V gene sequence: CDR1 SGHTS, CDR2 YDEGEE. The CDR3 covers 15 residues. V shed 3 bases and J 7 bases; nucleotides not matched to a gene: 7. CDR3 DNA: TGTGCCAGCAGCTCGGGACAGGGTCGGGTTGAAAAACTGTTTTTT. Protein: CASSSGQGRVEKLFF.

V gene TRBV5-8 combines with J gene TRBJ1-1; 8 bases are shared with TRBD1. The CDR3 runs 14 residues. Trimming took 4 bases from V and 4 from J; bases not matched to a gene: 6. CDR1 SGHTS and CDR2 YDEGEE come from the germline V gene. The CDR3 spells CASSPNDRGTEAFF. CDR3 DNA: TGTGCCAGCAGCCCTAACGACAGGGGCACTGAAGCTTTCTTT.

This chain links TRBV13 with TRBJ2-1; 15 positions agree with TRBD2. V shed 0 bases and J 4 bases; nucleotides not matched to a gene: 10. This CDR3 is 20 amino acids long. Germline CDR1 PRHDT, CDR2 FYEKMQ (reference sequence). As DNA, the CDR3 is TGTGCCAGCAGCTTAGGGGGGCGGACTAGCGGGAGGGAGGCATACAATGAGCAGTTCTTC. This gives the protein CASSLGGRTSGREAYNEQFF.

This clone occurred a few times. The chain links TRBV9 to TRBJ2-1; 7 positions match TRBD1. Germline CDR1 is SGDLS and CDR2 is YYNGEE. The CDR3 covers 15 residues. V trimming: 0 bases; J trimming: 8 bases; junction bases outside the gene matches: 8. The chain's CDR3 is CASSVAGGKGDEQFF. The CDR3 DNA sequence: TGTGCCAGCAGCGTAGCAGGGGGTAAAGGGGATGAGCAGTTCTTC.

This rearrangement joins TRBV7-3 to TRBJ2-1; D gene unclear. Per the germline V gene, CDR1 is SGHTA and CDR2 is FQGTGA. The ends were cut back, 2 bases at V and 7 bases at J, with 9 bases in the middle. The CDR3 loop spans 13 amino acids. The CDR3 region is CASSLWSENEQFF. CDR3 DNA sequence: TGTGCCAGCAGCTTATGGAGCGAAAATGAGCAGTTCTTC.

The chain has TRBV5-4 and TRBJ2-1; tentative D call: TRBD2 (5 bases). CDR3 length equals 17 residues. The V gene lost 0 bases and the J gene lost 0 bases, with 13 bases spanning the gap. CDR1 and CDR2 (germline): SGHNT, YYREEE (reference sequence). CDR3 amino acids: CASSLGTQRSSYNEQFF. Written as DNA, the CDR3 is TGTGCCAGCAGCTTGGGAACCCAGCGGAGCTCCTACAATGAGCAGTTCTTC.

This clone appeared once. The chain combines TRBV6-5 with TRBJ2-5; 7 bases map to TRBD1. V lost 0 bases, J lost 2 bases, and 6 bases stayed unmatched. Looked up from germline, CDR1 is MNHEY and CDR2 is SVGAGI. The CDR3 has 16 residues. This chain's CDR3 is CASSYSGRGRQETQYF. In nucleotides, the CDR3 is TGTGCCAGCAGTTACTCTGGCAGGGGGAGACAAGAGACCCAGTACTTC.

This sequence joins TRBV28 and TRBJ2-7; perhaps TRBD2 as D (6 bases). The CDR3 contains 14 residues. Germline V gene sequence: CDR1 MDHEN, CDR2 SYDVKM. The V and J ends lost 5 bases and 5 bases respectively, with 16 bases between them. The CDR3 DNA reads TGTGCCAGCAGTCCCCTGGGAGCGGGCGACGAGCAGTACTTC. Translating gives CASSPLGAGDEQYF.

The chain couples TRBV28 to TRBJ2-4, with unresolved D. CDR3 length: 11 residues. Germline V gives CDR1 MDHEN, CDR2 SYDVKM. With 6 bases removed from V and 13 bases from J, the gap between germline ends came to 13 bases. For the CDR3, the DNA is TGTGCCAGCAGAAGCCCCTGGGTACAGTACTTC. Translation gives CASRSPWVQYF.

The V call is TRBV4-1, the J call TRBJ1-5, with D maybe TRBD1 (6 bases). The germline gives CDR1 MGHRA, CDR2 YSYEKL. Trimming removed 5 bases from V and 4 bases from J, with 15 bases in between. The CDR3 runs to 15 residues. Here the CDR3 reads CASSTGKGNNQPQHF. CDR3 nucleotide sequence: TGCGCCAGCAGCACAGGGAAGGGAAATAATCAGCCCCAGCATTTT.

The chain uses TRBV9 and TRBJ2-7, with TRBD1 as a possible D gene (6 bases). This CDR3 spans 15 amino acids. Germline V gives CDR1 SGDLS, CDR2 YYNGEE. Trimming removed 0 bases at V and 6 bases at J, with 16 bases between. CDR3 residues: CASSVDPGAAGEQYF. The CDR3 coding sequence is TGTGCCAGCAGCGTAGACCCAGGGGCTGCCGGCGAGCAGTACTTC.

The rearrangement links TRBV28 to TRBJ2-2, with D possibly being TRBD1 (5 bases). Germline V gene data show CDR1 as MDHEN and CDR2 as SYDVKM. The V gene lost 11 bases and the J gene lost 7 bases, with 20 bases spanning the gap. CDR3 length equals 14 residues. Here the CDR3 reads CAAENAGSIGELFF. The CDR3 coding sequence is TGTGCCGCTGAGAACGCAGGGTCGATCGGGGAGCTGTTTTTT.

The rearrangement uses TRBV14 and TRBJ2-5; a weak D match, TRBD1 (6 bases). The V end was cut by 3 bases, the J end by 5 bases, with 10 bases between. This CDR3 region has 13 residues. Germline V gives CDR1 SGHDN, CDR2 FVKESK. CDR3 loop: CASSHRDRETQYF. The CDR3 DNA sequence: TGTGCCAGCAGCCACCGCGACAGGGAGACCCAGTACTTC.

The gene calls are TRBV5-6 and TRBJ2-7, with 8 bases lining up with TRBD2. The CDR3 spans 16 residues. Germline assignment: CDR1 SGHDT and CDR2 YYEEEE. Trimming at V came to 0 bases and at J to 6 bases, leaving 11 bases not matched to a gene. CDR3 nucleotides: TGTGCCAGCAGCTTGGTACCTAGCGGGTTGGGTGGCGAGCAGTACTTC. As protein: CASSLVPSGLGGEQYF.

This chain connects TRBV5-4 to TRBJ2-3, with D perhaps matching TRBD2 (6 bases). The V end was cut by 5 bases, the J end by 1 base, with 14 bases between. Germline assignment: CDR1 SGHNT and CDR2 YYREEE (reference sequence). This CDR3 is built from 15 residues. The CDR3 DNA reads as TGTGCCAGCAGTACGGGGGAGTCTGGCACAGATACGCAGTATTTT. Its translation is CASSTGESGTDTQYF.

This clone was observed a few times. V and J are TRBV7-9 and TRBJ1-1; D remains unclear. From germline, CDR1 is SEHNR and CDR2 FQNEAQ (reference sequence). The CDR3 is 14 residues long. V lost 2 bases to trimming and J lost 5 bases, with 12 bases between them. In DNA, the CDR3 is TGTGCCAGCAGCTTAAGCACATTAGCTACTGAAGCTTTCTTT. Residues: CASSLSTLATEAFF. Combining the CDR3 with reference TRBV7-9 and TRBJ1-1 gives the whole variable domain DTGVSQNPRHKITKRGQNVTFRCDPISEHNRLYWYRQTLGQGPEFLTYFQNEAQLEKSRLLSDRFSAERPKGSFSTLEIQRTEQGDSAMYLCASSLSTLATEAFFGQGTRLTVV.

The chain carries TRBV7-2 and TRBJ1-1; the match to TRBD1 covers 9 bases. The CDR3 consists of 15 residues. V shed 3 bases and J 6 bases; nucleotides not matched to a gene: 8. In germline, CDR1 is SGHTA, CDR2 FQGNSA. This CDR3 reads CASSFPPQGAPEAFF. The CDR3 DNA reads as TGTGCCAGCAGCTTCCCCCCACAGGGGGCGCCTGAAGCTTTCTTT.

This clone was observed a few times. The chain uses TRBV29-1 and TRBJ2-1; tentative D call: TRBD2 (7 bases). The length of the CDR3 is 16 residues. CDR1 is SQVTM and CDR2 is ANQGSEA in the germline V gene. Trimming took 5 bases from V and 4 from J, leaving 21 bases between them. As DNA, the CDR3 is TGCAGCGTTCCGGCGGGGGCGCTCAGAGGTTACAATGAGCAGTTCTTC. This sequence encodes CSVPAGALRGYNEQFF.

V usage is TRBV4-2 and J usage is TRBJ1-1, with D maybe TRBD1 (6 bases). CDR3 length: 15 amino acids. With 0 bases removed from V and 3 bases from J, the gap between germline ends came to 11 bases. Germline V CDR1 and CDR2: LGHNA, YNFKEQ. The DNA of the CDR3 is TGTGCCAGCAGCCAAGAAGGGGGTAGGGACACTGAAGCTTTCTTT. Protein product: CASSQEGGRDTEAFF.

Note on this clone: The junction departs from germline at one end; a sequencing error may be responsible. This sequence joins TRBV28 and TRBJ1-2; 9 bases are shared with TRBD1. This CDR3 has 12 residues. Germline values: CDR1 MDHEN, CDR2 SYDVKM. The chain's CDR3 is CASSTGQGGTNF. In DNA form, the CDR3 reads TGTGCCAGCAGTACGGGACAGGGAGGTACCAACTTC.

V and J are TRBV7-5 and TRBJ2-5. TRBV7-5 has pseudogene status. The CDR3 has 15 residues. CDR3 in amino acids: CVRSPPQTVGETQYF. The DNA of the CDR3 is TGTGTCAGAAGCCCGCCCCAGACTGTAGGGGAGACCCAGTACTTC.

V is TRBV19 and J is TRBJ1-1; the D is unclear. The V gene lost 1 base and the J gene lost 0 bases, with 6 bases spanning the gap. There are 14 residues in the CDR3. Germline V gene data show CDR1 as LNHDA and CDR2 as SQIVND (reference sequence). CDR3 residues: CASSIGRLNTEAFF. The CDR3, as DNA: TGTGCCAGTAGTATAGGCAGATTGAACACTGAAGCTTTCTTT. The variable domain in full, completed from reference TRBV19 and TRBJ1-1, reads DGGITQSPKYLFRKEGQNVTLSCEQNLNHDAMYWYRQDPGQGLRLIYYSQIVNDFQKGDIAEGYSVSREKKESFPLTVTSAQKNPTAFYLCASSIGRLNTEAFFGQGTRLTVV.